These 32 T cell receptor beta chains came from one sample sequenced in a study of control samples from healthy donors and cancer patients. The method was immunoSEQ multiplex PCR; TCRdb's version includes in-frame clones alone and lacks a portion of them. The table has approximately 53,000 clones, around 93% seen once. The source material was PBMCs. Receptors were obtained from a man younger than 40 with colorectal cancer.

Here the CDR3 DNA reads TGTGCCAGCAGCCTAGACCCGACGGGAGACTATGGCTACACCTTC. This sequence encodes CASSLDPTGDYGYTF. The V gene is TRBV7-9, the J gene TRBJ1-2; D is unresolved. V was cut by 5 bases and J by 3 bases, with 16 bases left in between. The CDR3 runs 15 residues. CDR1 is SEHNR, CDR2 FQNEAQ, per germline (reference sequence).

V gene TRBV4-3 combines with J gene TRBJ1-4; D is ambiguous. The CDR3 runs to 12 residues. The V gene lost 1 base and the J gene lost 7 bases, with 4 bases spanning the gap. Germline CDR1 reads LGHNA; CDR2 reads YSLEER. CDR3 amino acids: CASSQGGEKLFF. CDR3 DNA sequence: TGCGCCAGCAGCCAAGGGGGTGAAAAACTGTTTTTT.

The chain recombines TRBV7-2 with TRBJ2-3, with 10 bases that match TRBD1. Losses at the gene ends were 3 bases for V and 4 bases for J; bases not matched to a gene: 1. The CDR3 totals 14 residues. Germline V CDR1 and CDR2: SGHTA, FQGNSA. CDR3 in DNA: TGTGCCAGCAGCTTCGGGACAGGGGCAGATACGCAGTATTTT. Its protein is CASSFGTGADTQYF.

The rearrangement joins TRBV5-5 to TRBJ1-1; D uncertain. Germline V gene data show CDR1 as SGHKS and CDR2 as YYEKEE (reference sequence). Trimming removed 4 bases from V and 4 bases from J, with 14 bases in between. The CDR3 has 14 residues. The CDR3 DNA reads TGTGCCAGCAGCGAACTGGACCGAGCCACTGAAGCTTTCTTT. Its protein product is CASSELDRATEAFF. The full variable domain, in which reference TRBV5-5 and TRBJ1-1 provide the parts outside the CDR3, is DAGVTQSPTHLIKTRGQQVTLRCSPISGHKSVSWYQQVLGQGPQFIFQYYEKEERGRGNFPDRFSARQFPNYSSELNVNALLLGDSALYLCASSELDRATEAFFGQGTRLTVV.

The V call is TRBV11-2, the J call TRBJ2-3; D is perhaps TRBD2 (5 bases). The CDR3 length is 17 residues. Trimming left V 6 bases short and J 0 bases short, with 19 bases between. Germline V gene sequence: CDR1 SGHAT, CDR2 FQNNGV. The CDR3 loop reads CASSPGVWKRSTDTQYF. The CDR3 bases are TGTGCCAGCAGTCCCGGAGTTTGGAAGCGGAGCACAGATACGCAGTATTTT.

The chain employs TRBV29-1 and TRBJ2-3, with 10 bases fitting TRBD2. Germline CDR1 and CDR2: SQVTM and ANQGSEA. The CDR3 is 15 amino acids. With V trimmed by 7 bases and J by 0 bases, 7 bases remained unmatched. The CDR3 loop is CSAPRTSGSTDTQYF. The CDR3 DNA follows: TGCAGCGCTCCCCGGACTAGCGGAAGCACAGATACGCAGTATTTT.

This chain uses TRBV5-5 with TRBJ1-1, with D hard to call. The germline V gene encodes CDR1 SGHKS and CDR2 YYEKEE (reference sequence). This CDR3 region has 13 residues. Trimming shortened V by 0 bases and J by 3 bases, and 6 bases separated the two germline ends. The DNA of the CDR3 is TGTGCCAGCAGCTTGGCGTATTACACTGAAGCTTTCTTT. Protein sequence: CASSLAYYTEAFF.

The chain carries TRBV6-2 or TRBV6-3 and TRBJ1-1, with D possibly matching TRBD1 (6 bases). Trimming pared 5 bases from V and 9 bases from J, leaving 22 bases between. CDR1 is MNHEY, CDR2 SVGEGT, per germline. This CDR3 comprises 15 residues. The CDR3 sequence: CASSASGTTLLKAFF. The CDR3 DNA is TGTGCCAGCAGTGCCTCCGGGACAACTTTACTGAAAGCTTTCTTT.

The V call is TRBV9, the J call TRBJ1-2; 12 nucleotides agree with TRBD1. J was trimmed by 5 bases and V by 4 bases; bases with no gene match: 12. Germline CDR1 reads SGDLS; CDR2 reads YYNGEE. The CDR3 is 17 residues long. The CDR3 nucleotides read TGTGCCAGCAGCTCCCTGGGGACAGGGGGCTCTCCTTATGGCTACACCTTC. It translates to CASSSLGTGGSPYGYTF.

This rearrangement joins TRBV5-1 to TRBJ1-2; D remains unclear. Germline values: CDR1 SGHRS, CDR2 YFSETQ. Trimming removed 0 bases at V and 3 bases at J, with 6 bases between. The CDR3 has 13 amino acids. The CDR3 nucleotides are TGCGCCAGCAGCTTGGACAGAGACTATGGCTACACCTTC. Its translation is CASSLDRDYGYTF.

This clone was recorded once. The chain links TRBV11-2 to TRBJ1-6, with no clear D. From germline, CDR1 is SGHAT and CDR2 FQNNGV. The germline V and J ends were trimmed by 3 bases and 7 bases, with 7 bases remaining between them. The CDR3 has 13 residues. The CDR3 DNA reads as TGTGCCAGCAGCTTGGAACGGAATTCACCCCTCCACTTT. Translated: CASSLERNSPLHF.

The rearrangement joins TRBV18 to TRBJ1-1, with 9 bases that match TRBD1. V lost 3 bases, J lost 3 bases, and 11 bases stayed unmatched. Germline V gives CDR1 KGHSH, CDR2 LQKENI. The CDR3 has 17 residues. CDR3 DNA: TGTGCCAGCTCACCGACTGGGACAGGGTTGGGGTACACTGAAGCTTTCTTT. This gives the protein CASSPTGTGLGYTEAFF.

The chain joins TRBV5-1 to TRBJ2-4; D may be TRBD1 (5 bases). This CDR3 spans 12 amino acids. Germline V lookup: CDR1 SGHRS, CDR2 YFSETQ. V lost 4 bases to trimming and J lost 9 bases, with 11 bases between them. The CDR3 is CASSPVGLIQYF. Here the CDR3 DNA reads TGCGCCAGCAGCCCGGTGGGGCTCATTCAGTACTTC.

V is TRBV5-1 and J is TRBJ1-2; D is uncertain. CDR1 is SGHRS and CDR2 is YFSETQ in the germline V gene. V was clipped by 0 bases and J by 3 bases, with 15 bases between them. This CDR3 has 16 residues. CDR3 sequence reads: CASSLGVIPEYYGYTF. The CDR3 nucleotides are TGCGCCAGCAGCTTGGGTGTTATCCCCGAGTACTATGGCTACACCTTC.

This sequence joins TRBV5-5 and TRBJ2-1, with D possibly TRBD1 on 6 matching bases. Germline V lookup: CDR1 SGHKS, CDR2 YYEKEE (reference sequence). V dropped 3 bases and J dropped 4 bases, with 8 bases sitting between them. There are 13 residues in the CDR3. CDR3 sequence reads: CASSSTGYNEQFF. The DNA of the CDR3 is TGTGCCAGCAGCTCAACAGGGTACAATGAGCAGTTCTTC.

This chain connects TRBV20-1 to TRBJ2-3; D perhaps matches TRBD2 (6 bases). This CDR3 region has 14 residues. V lost 3 bases to trimming and J lost 2 bases, with 12 bases between them. Looked up from germline, CDR1 is DFQATT and CDR2 is SNEGSKA (reference sequence). The CDR3 DNA is TGCAGTGCTAGTGCGGGGCTAACCACAGATACGCAGTATTTT. Translating it yields CSASAGLTTDTQYF.

This chain connects TRBV3-1 (or the pseudogene TRBV3-2) to TRBJ2-3; TRBD2 matches 8 bases. Unmatched junction bases numbered 5, after V lost 0 bases and J lost 0 bases. Per germline, CDR1 LGHDT and CDR2 YNNKEL (reference sequence). The CDR3 is 17 amino acids. The CDR3 loop is CASSQDPAGGSTDTQYF. Written as DNA, the CDR3 is TGTGCCAGCAGCCAAGATCCGGCGGGGGGTAGCACAGATACGCAGTATTTT.

This rearrangement joins TRBV10-1 to TRBJ1-1, with TRBD1 matching 8 bases. V was pared by 3 bases and J by 10 bases, with 16 bases of the junction left unmatched. Germline CDR1 reads WNHNN; CDR2 reads SYGVQD (reference sequence). The CDR3 sequence is 16 residues long. The CDR3 protein is CASSDHGQGARDRAFF. CDR3 DNA sequence: TGCGCCAGCAGTGATCACGGGCAGGGGGCGCGAGATAGAGCTTTCTTT.

The chain is built from TRBV27 and TRBJ2-3, with 7 bases identical to TRBD1. The CDR3 is 14 amino acids. The junction had 10 bases not matched to a gene; V was cut back by 3 bases and J by 10 bases. Germline-derived CDR1 and CDR2 are MNHEY and SMNVEV (reference sequence). The CDR3 DNA reads as TGTGCCAGCAGTTTTGAGGGGGCTTGGGATGCGCAGTATTTT. Translated: CASSFEGAWDAQYF.

The chain has TRBV10-2 and TRBJ1-5; no definite D call. Trimming shortened V by 8 bases and J by 4 bases, and 12 bases separated the two germline ends. CDR1 and CDR2 from the germline V gene are WSHSY and SAAADI. The CDR3 is 13 residues long. CDR3 amino acids: CASGRSGNQPQHF. CDR3 bases: TGCGCCAGCGGCCGGTCTGGGAATCAGCCCCAGCATTTT.

The gene calls are TRBV28 and TRBJ2-3; 10 bases line up with TRBD1. Germline CDR1 MDHEN, CDR2 SYDVKM. V lost 3 bases and J lost 7; bases outside the gene matches: 7. The CDR3 is 15 amino acids. CDR3 residues: CASSFETGGSNTQYF. In DNA, the CDR3 is TGTGCCAGCAGTTTTGAGACAGGGGGCTCAAATACGCAGTATTTT.

The rearrangement joins TRBV9 to TRBJ2-2; D ambiguous. Germline loops: CDR1 SGDLS, CDR2 YYNGEE. CDR3 size: 14 residues. Trimming shortened V by 0 bases and J by 5 bases, and 8 bases separated the two germline ends. Here the CDR3 reads CASSVDSLTGELFF. CDR3 in DNA: TGTGCCAGCAGCGTAGACTCGCTTACCGGGGAGCTGTTTTTT.

The chain uses TRBV27 and TRBJ2-6, with 10 bases lining up with TRBD1. Trimming cost V 7 bases and J 0 bases; bases outside gene matches: 9. There are 18 residues in the CDR3. Germline CDR1 reads MNHEY; CDR2 reads SMNVEV (reference sequence). Written as DNA, the CDR3 is TGTGCCAGCAAGGTTTCCGGGACAGGGGTCTCTGGGGCCAACGTCCTGACTTTC. The encoded protein is CASKVSGTGVSGANVLTF.

The chain carries TRBV9 and TRBJ1-4, with a possible D match to TRBD1 (6 bases). CDR3 length: 13 amino acids. Per germline, CDR1 SGDLS and CDR2 YYNGEE. V shed 3 bases and J shed 6 bases, with 9 bases lying between them. CDR3 protein: CASSGTEHEKLFF. DNA of the CDR3: TGTGCCAGCAGCGGGACAGAGCATGAAAAACTGTTTTTT. The full variable domain, completed using reference TRBV9 and TRBJ1-4, is DSGVTQTPKHLITATGQRVTLRCSPRSGDLSVYWYQQSLDQGLQFLIQYYNGEERAKGNILERFSAQQFPDLHSELNLSSLELGDSALYFCASSGTEHEKLFFGSGTQLSVL.

V gene TRBV6-5 combines with J gene TRBJ2-1; D not certain. Germline CDR1 is MNHEY and CDR2 is SVGAGI. V lost 2 bases and J lost 4, with 12 bases in between. The CDR3 is 15 residues long. The CDR3 sequence is CASSYILTLYNEQFF. The CDR3 region has the DNA TGTGCCAGCAGTTACATTTTGACACTATACAATGAGCAGTTCTTC.

The rearrangement joins TRBV6-5 to TRBJ1-4; no clear D. In germline, CDR1 is MNHEY, CDR2 SVGAGI. V lost 1 base, J lost 4 bases, and 7 bases lay in between. The CDR3 is made up of 14 amino acids. CDR3 nucleotide sequence: TGTGCCAGCAGTTACTACGGGGTTAATGAAAAACTGTTTTTT. Encoded protein: CASSYYGVNEKLFF.

V usage is TRBV29-1 and J usage is TRBJ2-5, with a possible D match to TRBD1 (7 bases). V lost 6 bases and J lost 9, with 23 bases in between. This CDR3 comprises 14 residues. CDR1 is SQVTM and CDR2 is ANQGSEA in the germline V gene. CDR3 sequence (DNA): TGCAGCGTCCGGGAGCAGGGGGACTGGGGGTCCCAGTACTTC. As protein: CSVREQGDWGSQYF.

This clone was seen once. J is TRBJ2-5 and V is TRBV5-1; 15 bases are shared with TRBD2. The CDR3 loop spans 14 amino acids. V lost 5 bases, J lost 5 bases, and 1 base stayed unmatched. Looked up from germline, CDR1 is SGHRS and CDR2 is YFSETQ. The CDR3 bases are TGCGCCAGCAGAGGGACTAGCGGGGGGGAGACCCAGTACTTC. This translates into CASRGTSGGETQYF. The variable domain in full, completed from reference TRBV5-1 and TRBJ2-5, reads KAGVTQTPRYLIKTRGQQVTLSCSPISGHRSVSWYQQTPGQGLQFLFEYFSETQRNKGNFPGRFSGRQFSNSRSEMNVSTLELGDSALYLCASRGTSGGETQYFGPGTRLLVL.

This chain joins TRBV7-9 and TRBJ1-2; 8 bases map to TRBD1. V lost 5 bases and J lost 4; bases outside the gene matches: 3. CDR3 length equals 13 residues. The germline gives CDR1 SEHNR, CDR2 FQNEAQ (reference sequence). The CDR3 nucleotides read TGTGCCAGCAGCCCCGGGACAGGCTATGGCTACACCTTC. Translating gives CASSPGTGYGYTF. The full variable domain, completed using reference TRBV7-9 and TRBJ1-2, is DTGVSQNPRHKITKRGQNVTFRCDPISEHNRLYWYRQTLGQGPEFLTYFQNEAQLEKSRLLSDRFSAERPKGSFSTLEIQRTEQGDSAMYLCASSPGTGYGYTFGSGTRLTVV.

This chain connects TRBV6-2 or TRBV6-3 to TRBJ1-1, with no clear D. The CDR3 sequence is 11 residues long. With 3 bases removed from V and 8 bases from J, the gap between germline ends came to 7 bases. Germline assignment: CDR1 MNHEY and CDR2 SVGEGT. CDR3 nucleotide sequence: TGTGCCAGCAGTTATATCCGGGAAGCTTTCTTT. Amino acids: CASSYIREAFF.

The chain recombines TRBV5-5 with TRBJ1-1; no firm D call. This CDR3 contains 15 residues. Trimming stripped 0 bases from V and 1 base from J, with 10 bases between. Germline V gene lookup returns CDR1 SGHKS and CDR2 YYEKEE (reference sequence). CDR3 nucleotide sequence: TGTGCCAGCAGCTTGGCATGGACGGGGAACACTGAAGCTTTCTTT. This translates into CASSLAWTGNTEAFF. Together with reference TRBV5-5 and TRBJ1-1, the CDR3 gives the full variable domain: DAGVTQSPTHLIKTRGQQVTLRCSPISGHKSVSWYQQVLGQGPQFIFQYYEKEERGRGNFPDRFSARQFPNYSSELNVNALLLGDSALYLCASSLAWTGNTEAFFGQGTRLTVV.

The rearrangement uses TRBV14 and TRBJ2-3; D is perhaps TRBD1 (6 bases). The CDR3 has 14 residues. In germline, CDR1 is SGHDN, CDR2 FVKESK. The V and J ends lost 2 bases and 1 base respectively, with 7 bases between them. CDR3 nucleotides: TGTGCCAGCAGCCAATGGACAGGCACAGATACGCAGTATTTT. Residues: CASSQWTGTDTQYF.